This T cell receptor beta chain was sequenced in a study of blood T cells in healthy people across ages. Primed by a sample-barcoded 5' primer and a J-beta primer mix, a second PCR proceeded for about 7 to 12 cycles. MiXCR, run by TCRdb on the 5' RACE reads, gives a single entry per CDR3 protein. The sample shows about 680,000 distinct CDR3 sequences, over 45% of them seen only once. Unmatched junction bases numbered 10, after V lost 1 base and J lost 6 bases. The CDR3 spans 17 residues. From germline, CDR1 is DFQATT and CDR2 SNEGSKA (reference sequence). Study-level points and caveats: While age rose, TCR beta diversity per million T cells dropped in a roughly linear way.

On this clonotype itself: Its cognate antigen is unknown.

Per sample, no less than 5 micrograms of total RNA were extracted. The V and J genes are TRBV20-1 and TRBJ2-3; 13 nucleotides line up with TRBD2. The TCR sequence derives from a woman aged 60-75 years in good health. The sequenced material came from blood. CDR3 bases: TGCAGTGCTAGAGGTCTATTTGGACTAGCGGGAGCGGATACGCAGTATTTT. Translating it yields CSARGLFGLAGADTQYF.